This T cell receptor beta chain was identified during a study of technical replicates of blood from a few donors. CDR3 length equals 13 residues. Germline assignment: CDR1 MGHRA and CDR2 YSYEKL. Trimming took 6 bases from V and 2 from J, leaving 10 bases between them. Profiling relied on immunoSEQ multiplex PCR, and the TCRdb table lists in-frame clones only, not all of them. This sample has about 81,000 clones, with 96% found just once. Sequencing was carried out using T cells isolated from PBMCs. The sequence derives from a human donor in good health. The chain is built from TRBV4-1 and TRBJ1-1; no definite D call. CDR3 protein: CASRAGLNTEAFF. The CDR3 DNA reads TGCGCCAGCAGGGCAGGCTTAAACACTGAAGCTTTCTTT.